One and the same sample provided the 26 T cell receptor beta chains below, sequenced in a study of CD4 and CD8 cells across lung adenocarcinoma regions. TCRdb reprocessed the PCR reads with MiXCR, giving one entry per CDR3 protein. The data show 5,100 or so distinct CDR3 sequences, around two thirds seen once. Source material: CD4+ T cells from the center of a lung tumor. Source of these receptors: a female donor with lung adenocarcinoma. The CD4 and CD8 labels of this study may be unreliable.

The V and J genes are TRBV10-3 and TRBJ2-5; D possibly matches TRBD1 or TRBD2 (6 bases each). Germline CDR1 is ENHRY and CDR2 is SYGVKD. The CDR3 is 15 residues long. Deletions cut 11 bases from V and 4 bases from J, with 23 bases between. DNA for the CDR3: TGTGCCGGGGGAATGGGGGGCGGCGGCACAGAGACCCAGTACTTC. It is translated as CAGGMGGGGTETQYF.

The chain employs TRBV7-6 and TRBJ2-7; no clear D. With 3 bases removed from V and 0 bases from J, the gap between germline ends came to 9 bases. Germline V gene data show CDR1 as SGHVS and CDR2 as FNYEAQ. This CDR3 is built from 14 residues. The CDR3 reads CASSLSQSSYEQYF. In DNA, the CDR3 is TGTGCCAGCAGCTTGTCCCAATCCTCCTACGAGCAGTACTTC.

The chain links TRBV6-1 to TRBJ2-5, with 11 bases fitting TRBD2. The DNA end favors TRBJ2-1, so the J call may be wrong. The V gene's germline CDR1 is MNHNS and CDR2 SASEGT. The CDR3 has 15 amino acids. The CDR3 here is CASSKRLAGYNEQFF. The DNA for the CDR3 is TGTGCCAGCAGTAAGAGACTAGCGGGGTACAATGAGCAGTTCTTC.

In its sample, this clonotype was seen a few times. The chain uses TRBV12-3 or TRBV12-4 and TRBJ2-2, with TRBD2 matching 7 bases. The CDR3 is 16 amino acids. The trim removed 7 bases at V and 2 bases at J, leaving 10 bases unmatched. CDR3 in DNA: TGTGCCAGCACTAAACGGGCTAGCGGAAACACCGGGGAGCTGTTTTTT. Translation gives CASTKRASGNTGELFF.

This clonotype was observed a handful of times. In DNA, the CDR3 is TGTGCCAGCCGCGGGGGAAATTCACCCCTCCACTTT. Protein: CASRGGNSPLHF. The rearrangement joins TRBV6-1 to TRBJ1-6, with TRBD1 as a possible D gene (5 bases). The germline V and J ends were trimmed by 8 bases and 7 bases, with 9 bases remaining between them. The CDR3 is 12 residues long. Germline V CDR1 and CDR2: MNHNS, SASEGT.

The rearrangement uses TRBV6-1 and TRBJ2-5; 9 positions match TRBD1. The DNA end is more similar to TRBJ2-1, so the J call may be wrong. The CDR3 is 15 residues long. Germline CDR1 MNHNS, CDR2 SASEGT. CDR3: CASTPGQGLQNEQFF. DNA for the CDR3: TGTGCCAGCACTCCGGGACAGGGCTTACAAAATGAGCAGTTCTTC.

CDR3 in amino acids: CASSLRTSGRGEQFF. The CDR3 region has the DNA TGTGCCAGCAGCTTAAGGACTAGCGGGAGGGGTGAGCAGTTCTTC. The chain recombines TRBV7-2 with TRBJ2-1; 15 nucleotides line up with TRBD2. The V gene's germline CDR1 is SGHTA and CDR2 FQGNSA. J gave up 9 bases and V 2 bases, and 2 bases lay outside the gene matches. The CDR3 runs 15 residues.

The rearrangement joins TRBV6-5 to TRBJ1-6, with 8 positions matching TRBD1. Germline CDR1 and CDR2: MNHEY and SVGAGI. The CDR3 consists of 15 residues. Losses at the gene ends were 2 bases for V and 6 bases for J; bases not matched to a gene: 3. CDR3: CASSYGQGFNSPLHF. The DNA of the CDR3 is TGTGCCAGCAGTTACGGACAGGGATTTAATTCACCCCTCCACTTT.

The V call is TRBV12-3 or TRBV12-4, the J call TRBJ2-1; 7 nucleotides line up with TRBD1. The J call is in doubt because the DNA end fits TRBJ2-5 better. There are 14 residues in the CDR3. The CDR3 protein is CASNIQGSRETQYF. The DNA for the CDR3 is TGTGCCAGCAATATACAGGGGTCCCGGGAGACCCAGTACTTC.

This clonotype was seen once. CDR3 residues: CASSYNGYTF. Here the CDR3 DNA reads TGTGCCAGCAGTTACAATGGCTACACCTTC. The chain is built from TRBV6-2 or TRBV6-3 and TRBJ1-2; D not resolved. Germline V gene data show CDR1 as MNHEY and CDR2 as SVGEGT. V dropped 2 bases and J dropped 6 bases, with 1 base sitting between them. The CDR3 extends over 10 amino acids.

This clonotype was seen a few times. The final CDR3 position lacks the conserved phenylalanine or tryptophan, pointing to a likely read error. The DNA is omitted, as the CDR3 cannot be located on it reliably, and the CDR3 follows TCRdb's listing. The genes are TRBV15 and TRBJ2-5. Ends included, the CDR3 has 22 residues. CDR1 is LNHNV and CDR2 is YYDKDF in the germline V gene (reference sequence). CDR3 in amino acids: CATKPGYFFFLNIFSRDGILPC.

Only a few counts were recorded for this clonotype. This chain uses TRBV7-2 with TRBJ2-3, with unresolved D. The germline CDR1 and CDR2 sequences are SGHTA and FQGNSA. The CDR3 contains 13 residues. Between the trimmed V and J ends, which lost 2 bases and 4 bases, there was a span of 7 bases. The CDR3 reads CASSLLPADTQYF. The CDR3 region has the DNA TGTGCCAGCAGCTTACTTCCGGCAGATACGCAGTATTTT.

V usage is TRBV7-9 and J usage is TRBJ2-7; D is undetermined. The J call may be in error: the DNA end matches TRBJ2-5 better. Germline assignment: CDR1 SEHNR and CDR2 FQNEAQ (reference sequence). The CDR3 length is 11 residues. The CDR3 DNA follows: TGTGCCAGCAGCCAGGAAGAGACCCAGTACTTC. The encoded protein is CASSQEETQYF.

This clonotype appeared a single time. This chain links TRBV10-2 with TRBJ2-5; D is unresolved. V was trimmed by 2 bases and J by 5 bases, leaving 9 bases between them. The germline V gene encodes CDR1 WSHSY and CDR2 SAAADI. The length of the CDR3 is 13 residues. Here the CDR3 DNA reads TGCGCCAGCAGTGAGCAGAAGAAGGAGACCCAGTACTTC. This gives the protein CASSEQKKETQYF.

With regard to this clonotype: The final CDR3 position lacks the conserved phenylalanine or tryptophan, pointing to a likely read error. The DNA is left out, because the CDR3 cannot be placed on it with certainty; the CDR3 is given as TCRdb lists it. The chain uses TRBV30 and TRBJ2-5. CDR1 GTSNPN and CDR2 SVGIG come from the germline V gene (reference sequence). The CDR3 numbers 16 amino acids, ends counted. CDR3 sequence: CAWPFSGILLPLKFVC.

This chain uses TRBV28 with TRBJ2-1, with TRBD2 identical over 16 bases. The J call may be mistaken, given a closer DNA end match to TRBJ2-7. The CDR3 totals 19 residues. Looked up from germline, CDR1 is MDHEN and CDR2 is SYDVKM. CDR3 amino acids: CASSSPSGTSGGAINEQYF. The CDR3 nucleotides read TGTGCCAGCAGTTCTCCATCCGGGACTAGCGGGGGGGCGATCAATGAGCAGTACTTC.

The genes are TRBV11-2 and TRBJ1-6; D perhaps matches TRBD1 (6 bases). The CDR3 has 15 residues. Trimming stripped 8 bases from V and 7 bases from J, with 18 bases between. Germline loops: CDR1 SGHAT, CDR2 FQNNGV. CDR3 in amino acids: CASAIQGRGNSPLHF. In DNA form, the CDR3 reads TGTGCCAGCGCAATTCAGGGAAGGGGGAATTCACCCCTCCACTTT.

This clonotype was picked up one time. The germline gene is not matched at one end of the junction; a read error may be the cause. The chain is built from TRBV6-1 and TRBJ2-1; D is undetermined. Germline CDR1 and CDR2: MNHNS and SASEGT. CDR3 length equals 12 residues. The CDR3 here is CASSEKSNEQFF. The CDR3 DNA reads TGTGCCAGCAGTGAAAAGTCCAATGAGCAGTTTTTC.

This rearrangement joins TRBV6-1 to TRBJ1-5; weak D call: TRBD1 (6 bases). The CDR3 has 15 amino acids. Germline V lookup: CDR1 MNHNS, CDR2 SASEGT. Trimming pared 4 bases from V and 0 bases from J, leaving 10 bases between. CDR3 coding DNA: TGTGCCAGCAGTGGCCAGGGGTTTAGCAATCAGCCCCAGCATTTT. Its translation: CASSGQGFSNQPQHF.

The CDR3 nucleotides read TGTGCCAGCACCGACAGGGTGTACGAGCAGTACTTC. Protein sequence: CASTDRVYEQYF. V usage is TRBV6-1 and J usage is TRBJ2-7; 7 positions agree with TRBD1. The CDR3 has 12 residues. J was trimmed by 4 bases and V by 7 bases; bases with no gene match: 4. Germline assignment: CDR1 MNHNS and CDR2 SASEGT.

CDR3 sequence reads: CASSSRQEYEQYF. For the CDR3, the DNA is TGTGCCAGCAGTTCCCGACAGGAATACGAGCAGTACTTC. The chain combines TRBV12-3 or TRBV12-4 with TRBJ2-5; possibly TRBD1 for D (6 bases). Near its end, the DNA agrees better with TRBJ2-7, so the J call may be wrong. CDR3 length: 13 residues.

The chain links TRBV7-9 to TRBJ2-5, with TRBD1 identical over 8 bases. Germline lookup yields CDR1 SEHNR and CDR2 FQNEAQ (reference sequence). The CDR3 is made up of 14 amino acids. Trimming cost V 1 base and J 2 bases; bases outside gene matches: 0. The CDR3 spells CASSLGTGQETQYF. CDR3 nucleotide sequence: TGTGCCAGCAGCTTAGGGACAGGGCAAGAGACCCAGTACTTC.

This sequence joins TRBV6-1 and TRBJ1-1; no clear D. This CDR3 contains 15 residues. Trimming shortened V by 6 bases and J by 2 bases, and 16 bases separated the two germline ends. Per the germline V gene, CDR1 is MNHNS and CDR2 is SASEGT. CDR3 amino acids: CASRRSSTVNTEAFF. CDR3 bases: TGTGCCAGCAGACGAAGCTCGACGGTCAACACTGAAGCTTTCTTT.

The gene calls are TRBV7-9 and TRBJ2-1; maybe TRBD2 (6 bases). CDR1 is SEHNR and CDR2 is FQNEAQ in the germline V gene (reference sequence). The CDR3 is made up of 15 amino acids. Between the trimmed V and J ends, which lost 5 bases and 0 bases, there was a span of 11 bases. The DNA for the CDR3 is TGTGCCAGCAGCCGGTCCGGGAGCTCCTACAATGAGCAGTTCTTC. It codes for CASSRSGSSYNEQFF.

In this sample, this clonotype turned up a few times. The CDR3, as DNA: TGTGCCAGCAGTTACCGGAGTGGGGTCAGCCCTCTACACAATGAGCAGTTCTTC. It encodes CASSYRSGVSPLHNEQFF. The chain is built from TRBV6-5 and TRBJ2-1; D uncertain. Trimming removed 2 bases at V and 5 bases at J, with 22 bases between. The CDR3 spans 18 residues. Germline V gene sequence: CDR1 MNHEY, CDR2 SVGAGI.

Regarding this clonotype: One end of the junction fails to match germline, which may point to a read error. The rearrangement links TRBV6-1 to TRBJ2-3; D call uncertain. The CDR3 is made up of 15 amino acids. The germline V gene has CDR1 MNHNS and CDR2 SASEGT. The DNA of the CDR3 is TGTGCCAGGGGCCCCGGTGGCCGTGACCCAGATACGCAGTATTTC. Translation gives CARGPGGRDPDTQYF.